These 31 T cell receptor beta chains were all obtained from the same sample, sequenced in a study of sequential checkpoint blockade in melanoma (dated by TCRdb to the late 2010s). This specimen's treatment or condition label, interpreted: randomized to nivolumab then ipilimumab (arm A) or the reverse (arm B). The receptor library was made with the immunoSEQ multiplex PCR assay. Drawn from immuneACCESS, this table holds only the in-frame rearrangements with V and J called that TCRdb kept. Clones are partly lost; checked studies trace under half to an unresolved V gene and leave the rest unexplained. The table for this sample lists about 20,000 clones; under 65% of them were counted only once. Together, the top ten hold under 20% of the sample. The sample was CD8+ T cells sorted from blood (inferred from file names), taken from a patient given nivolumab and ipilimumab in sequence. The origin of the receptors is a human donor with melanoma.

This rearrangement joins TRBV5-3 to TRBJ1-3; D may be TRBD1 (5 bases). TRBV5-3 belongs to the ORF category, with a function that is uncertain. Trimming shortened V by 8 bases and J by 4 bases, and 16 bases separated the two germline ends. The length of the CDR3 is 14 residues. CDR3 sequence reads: CASSQEGVGNTIYF. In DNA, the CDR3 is TGTGCCAGCAGCCAGGAAGGGGTCGGAAACACCATATATTTT.

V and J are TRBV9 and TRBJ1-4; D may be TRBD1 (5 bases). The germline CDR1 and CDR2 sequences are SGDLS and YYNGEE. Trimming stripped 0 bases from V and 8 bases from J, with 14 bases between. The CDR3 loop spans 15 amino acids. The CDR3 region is CASSVGPGTAEKLFF. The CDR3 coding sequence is TGTGCCAGCAGCGTAGGTCCCGGGACTGCGGAAAAACTGTTTTTT.

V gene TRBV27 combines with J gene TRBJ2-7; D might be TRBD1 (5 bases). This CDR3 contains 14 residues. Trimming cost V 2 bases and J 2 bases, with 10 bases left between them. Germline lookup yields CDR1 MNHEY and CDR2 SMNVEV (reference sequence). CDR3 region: CASSLRTGPYEQYF. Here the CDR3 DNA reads TGTGCCAGCAGTTTACGTACAGGCCCCTACGAGCAGTACTTC.

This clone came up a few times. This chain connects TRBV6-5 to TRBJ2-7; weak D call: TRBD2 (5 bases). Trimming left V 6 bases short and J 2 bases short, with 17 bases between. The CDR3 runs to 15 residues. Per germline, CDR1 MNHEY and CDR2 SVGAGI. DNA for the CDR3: TGTGCCAGCAGCTTGGGAGTCAGCAGTACCTACGAGCAGTACTTC. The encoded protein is CASSLGVSSTYEQYF.

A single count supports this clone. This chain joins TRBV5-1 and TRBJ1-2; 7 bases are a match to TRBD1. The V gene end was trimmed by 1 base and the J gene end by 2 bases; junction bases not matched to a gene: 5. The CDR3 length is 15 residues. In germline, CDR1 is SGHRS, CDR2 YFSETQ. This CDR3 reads CASSLSQTGNYGYTF. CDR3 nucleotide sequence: TGCGCCAGCAGCTTGTCACAGACAGGGAACTATGGCTACACCTTC.

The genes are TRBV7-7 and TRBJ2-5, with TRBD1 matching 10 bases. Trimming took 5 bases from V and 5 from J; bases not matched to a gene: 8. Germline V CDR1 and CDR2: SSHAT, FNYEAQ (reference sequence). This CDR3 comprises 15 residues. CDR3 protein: CASSPDRGPGETQYF. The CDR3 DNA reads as TGTGCCAGCAGCCCAGACAGGGGGCCTGGGGAGACCCAGTACTTC.

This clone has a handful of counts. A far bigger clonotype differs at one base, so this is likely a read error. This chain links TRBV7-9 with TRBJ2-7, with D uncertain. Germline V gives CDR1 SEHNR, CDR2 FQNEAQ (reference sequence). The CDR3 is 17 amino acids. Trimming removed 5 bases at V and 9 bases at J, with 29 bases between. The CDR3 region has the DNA TGTGCCAGCAGCCAGAGAGGAAACATCCCAAGTCGAGGCGTGCAGTACTTC. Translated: CASSQRGNIPSRGVQYF. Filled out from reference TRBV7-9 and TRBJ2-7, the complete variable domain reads DTGVSQNPRHKITKRGQNVTFRCDPISEHNRLYWYRQTLGQGPEFLTYFQNEAQLEKSRLLSDRFSAERPKGSFSTLEIQRTEQGDSAMYLCASSQRGNIPSRGVQYFGPGTRLTVT.

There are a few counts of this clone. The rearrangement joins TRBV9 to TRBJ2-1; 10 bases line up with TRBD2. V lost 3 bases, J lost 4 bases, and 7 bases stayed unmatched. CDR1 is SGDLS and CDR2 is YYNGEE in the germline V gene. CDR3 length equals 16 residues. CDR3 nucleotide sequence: TGTGCCAGCAGCGGACATAGCGGGGGGACTTACAATGAGCAGTTCTTC. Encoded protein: CASSGHSGGTYNEQFF. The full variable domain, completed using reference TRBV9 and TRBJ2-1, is DSGVTQTPKHLITATGQRVTLRCSPRSGDLSVYWYQQSLDQGLQFLIQYYNGEERAKGNILERFSAQQFPDLHSELNLSSLELGDSALYFCASSGHSGGTYNEQFFGPGTRLTVL.

DNA of the CDR3: TGTGCCACCAGCAGAGCAAGGGGCCAAGGGAACACTGAAGCTTTCTTT. Its protein product is CATSRARGQGNTEAFF. J is TRBJ1-1 and V is TRBV15, with D possibly matching TRBD1 (5 bases). Germline assignment: CDR1 LNHNV and CDR2 YYDKDF (reference sequence). This CDR3 has 16 amino acids. Deletions cut 1 base from V and 1 base from J, with 13 bases between. The whole variable domain, filled in from reference TRBV15 and TRBJ1-1, reads DAMVIQNPRYQVTQFGKPVTLSCSQTLNHNVMYWYQQKSSQAPKLLFHYYDKDFNNEADTPDNFQSRRPNTSFCFLDIRSPGLGDTAMYLCATSRARGQGNTEAFFGQGTRLTVV.

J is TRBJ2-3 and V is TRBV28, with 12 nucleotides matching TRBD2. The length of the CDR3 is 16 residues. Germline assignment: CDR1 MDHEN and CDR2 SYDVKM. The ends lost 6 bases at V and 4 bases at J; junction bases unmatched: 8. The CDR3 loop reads CASSSRLAGAADTQYF. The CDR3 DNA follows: TGTGCCAGCAGCTCAAGACTAGCGGGGGCAGCAGATACGCAGTATTTT.

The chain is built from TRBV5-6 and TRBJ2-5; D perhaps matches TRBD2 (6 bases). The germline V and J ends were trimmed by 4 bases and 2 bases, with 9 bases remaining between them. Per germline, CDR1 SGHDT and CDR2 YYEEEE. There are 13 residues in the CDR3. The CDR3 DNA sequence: TGTGCCAGCAGCCCTGGAGGGCAAGAGACCCAGTACTTC. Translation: CASSPGGQETQYF.

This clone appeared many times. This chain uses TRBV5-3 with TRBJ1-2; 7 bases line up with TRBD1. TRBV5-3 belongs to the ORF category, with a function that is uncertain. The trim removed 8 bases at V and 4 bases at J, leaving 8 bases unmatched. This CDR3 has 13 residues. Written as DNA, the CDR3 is TGTGCCAGCAGCCCAGGGACAGTCTATGGCTACACCTTC. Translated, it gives CASSPGTVYGYTF.

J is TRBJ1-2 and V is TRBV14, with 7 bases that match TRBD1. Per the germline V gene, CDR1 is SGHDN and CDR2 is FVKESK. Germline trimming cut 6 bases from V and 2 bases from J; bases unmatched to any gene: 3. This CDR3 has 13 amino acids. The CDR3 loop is CASRATGNYGYTF. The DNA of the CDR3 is TGTGCCAGCAGAGCGACAGGGAACTATGGCTACACCTTC.

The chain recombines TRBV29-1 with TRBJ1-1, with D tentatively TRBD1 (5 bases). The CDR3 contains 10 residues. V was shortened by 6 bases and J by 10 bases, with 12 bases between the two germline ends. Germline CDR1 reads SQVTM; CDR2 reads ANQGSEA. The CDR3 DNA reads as TGCAGCGTAACTACAGGTGGAGCTTTCTTT. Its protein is CSVTTGGAFF.

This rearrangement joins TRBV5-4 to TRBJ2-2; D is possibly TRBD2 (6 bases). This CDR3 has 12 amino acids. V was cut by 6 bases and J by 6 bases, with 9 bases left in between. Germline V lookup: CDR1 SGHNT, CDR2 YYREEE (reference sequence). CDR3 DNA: TGTGCCAGCATTCGGGACTCCGGGGAGCTGTTTTTT. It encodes CASIRDSGELFF.

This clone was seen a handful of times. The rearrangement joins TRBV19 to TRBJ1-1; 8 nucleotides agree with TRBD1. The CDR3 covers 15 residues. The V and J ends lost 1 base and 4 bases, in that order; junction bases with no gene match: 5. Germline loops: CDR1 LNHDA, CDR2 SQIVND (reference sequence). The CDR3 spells CASSIVGQGVTEAFF. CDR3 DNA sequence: TGTGCCAGTAGTATAGTCGGACAGGGAGTCACTGAAGCTTTCTTT.

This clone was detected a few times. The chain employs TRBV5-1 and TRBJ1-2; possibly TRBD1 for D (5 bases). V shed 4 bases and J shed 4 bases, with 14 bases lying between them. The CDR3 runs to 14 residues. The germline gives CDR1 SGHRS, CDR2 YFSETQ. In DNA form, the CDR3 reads TGCGCCAGCAGCGAGGCAGGGTCGGGCTATGGCTACACCTTC. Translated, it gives CASSEAGSGYGYTF. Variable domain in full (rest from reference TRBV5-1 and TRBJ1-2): KAGVTQTPRYLIKTRGQQVTLSCSPISGHRSVSWYQQTPGQGLQFLFEYFSETQRNKGNFPGRFSGRQFSNSRSEMNVSTLELGDSALYLCASSEAGSGYGYTFGSGTRLTVV.

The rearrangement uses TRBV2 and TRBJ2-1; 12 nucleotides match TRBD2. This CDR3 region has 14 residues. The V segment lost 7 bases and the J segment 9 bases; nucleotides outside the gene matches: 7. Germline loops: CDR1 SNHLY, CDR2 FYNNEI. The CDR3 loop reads CASTTSGSDGEQFF. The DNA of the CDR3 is TGTGCCAGCACGACTAGCGGGAGCGACGGTGAGCAGTTCTTC.

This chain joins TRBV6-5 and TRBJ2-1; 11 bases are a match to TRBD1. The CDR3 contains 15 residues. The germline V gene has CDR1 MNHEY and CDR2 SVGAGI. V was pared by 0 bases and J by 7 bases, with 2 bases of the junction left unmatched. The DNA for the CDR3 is TGTGCCAGCAGTTACTCGGGACAGGGGGGGAATGAGCAGTTCTTC. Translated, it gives CASSYSGQGGNEQFF.

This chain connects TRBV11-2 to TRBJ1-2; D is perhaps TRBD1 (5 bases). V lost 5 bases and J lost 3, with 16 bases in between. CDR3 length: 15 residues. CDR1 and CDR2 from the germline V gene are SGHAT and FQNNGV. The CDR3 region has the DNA TGTGCCAGCAGCCACCTCGACGACAGAGACTATGGCTACACCTTC. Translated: CASSHLDDRDYGYTF.

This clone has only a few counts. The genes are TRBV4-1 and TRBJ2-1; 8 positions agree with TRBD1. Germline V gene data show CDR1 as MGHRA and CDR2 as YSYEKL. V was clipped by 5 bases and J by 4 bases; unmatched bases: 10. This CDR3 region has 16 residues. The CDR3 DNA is TGCGCCAGCAGCGAATTCGCAGGGGGCTCTTACAATGAGCAGTTCTTC. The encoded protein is CASSEFAGGSYNEQFF.

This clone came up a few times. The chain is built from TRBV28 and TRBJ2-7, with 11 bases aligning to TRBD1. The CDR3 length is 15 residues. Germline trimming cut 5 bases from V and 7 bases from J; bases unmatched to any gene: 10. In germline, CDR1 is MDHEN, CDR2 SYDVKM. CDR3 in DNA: TGTGCCAGCAGTGCCACCGGGACAGGGGGGAGTGAGCAGTACTTC. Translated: CASSATGTGGSEQYF. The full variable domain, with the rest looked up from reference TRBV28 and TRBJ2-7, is DVKVTQSSRYLVKRTGEKVFLECVQDMDHENMFWYRQDPGLGLRLIYFSYDVKMKEKGDIPEGYSVSREKKERFSLILESASTNQTSMYLCASSATGTGGSEQYFGPGTRLTVT.

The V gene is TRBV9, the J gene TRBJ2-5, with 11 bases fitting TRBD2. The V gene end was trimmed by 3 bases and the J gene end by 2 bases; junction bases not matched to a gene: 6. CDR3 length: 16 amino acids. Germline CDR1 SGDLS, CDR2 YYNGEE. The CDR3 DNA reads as TGTGCCAGCAGCGCCCCGGGACTAGCGGTTCAAGAGACCCAGTACTTC. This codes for CASSAPGLAVQETQYF.

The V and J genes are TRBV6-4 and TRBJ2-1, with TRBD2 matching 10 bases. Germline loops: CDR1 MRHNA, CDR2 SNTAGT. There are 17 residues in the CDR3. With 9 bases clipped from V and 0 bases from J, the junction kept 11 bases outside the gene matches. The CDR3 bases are TGTGCCAGTAACCTTAGCGGGAGGCCCAGCTCCTACAATGAGCAGTTCTTC. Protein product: CASNLSGRPSSYNEQFF.

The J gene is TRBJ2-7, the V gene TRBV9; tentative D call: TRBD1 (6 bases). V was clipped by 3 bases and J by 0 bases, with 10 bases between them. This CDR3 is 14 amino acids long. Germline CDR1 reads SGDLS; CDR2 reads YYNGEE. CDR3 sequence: CASSGGRFSYEQYF. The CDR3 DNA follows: TGTGCCAGCAGCGGGGGGCGGTTCTCCTACGAGCAGTACTTC.

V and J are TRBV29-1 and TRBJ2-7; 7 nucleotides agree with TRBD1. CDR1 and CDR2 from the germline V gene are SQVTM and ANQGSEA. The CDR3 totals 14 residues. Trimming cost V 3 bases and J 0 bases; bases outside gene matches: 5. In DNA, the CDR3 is TGCAGCGTTGAGTCCGACAGGGACTCCTACGAGCAGTACTTC. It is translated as CSVESDRDSYEQYF.

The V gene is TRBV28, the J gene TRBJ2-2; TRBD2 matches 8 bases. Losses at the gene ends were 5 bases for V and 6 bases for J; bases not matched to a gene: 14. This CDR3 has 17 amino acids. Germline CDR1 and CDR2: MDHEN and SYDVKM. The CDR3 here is CASSPLGTGGLSGELFF. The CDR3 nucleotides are TGTGCCAGCAGTCCCCTAGGAACGGGAGGGTTGTCCGGGGAGCTGTTTTTT.

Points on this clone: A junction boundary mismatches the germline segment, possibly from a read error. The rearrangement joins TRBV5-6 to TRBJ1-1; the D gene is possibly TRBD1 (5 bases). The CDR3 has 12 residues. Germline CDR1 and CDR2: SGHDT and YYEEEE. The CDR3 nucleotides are TGTGCCAGCAGCTTGTCCCCTTTGACAGATTCTTTT. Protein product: CASSLSPLTDSF.

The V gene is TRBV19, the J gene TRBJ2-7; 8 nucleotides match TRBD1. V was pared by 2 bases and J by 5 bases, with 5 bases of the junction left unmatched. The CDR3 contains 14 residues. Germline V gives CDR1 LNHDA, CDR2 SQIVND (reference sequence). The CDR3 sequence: CASSITGGSNEQYF. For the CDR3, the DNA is TGTGCCAGTAGTATAACAGGGGGTTCCAACGAGCAGTACTTC.

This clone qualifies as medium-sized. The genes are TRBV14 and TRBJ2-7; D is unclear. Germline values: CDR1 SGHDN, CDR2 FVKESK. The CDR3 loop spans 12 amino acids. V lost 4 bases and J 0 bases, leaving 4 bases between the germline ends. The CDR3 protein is CASSPSSYEQYF. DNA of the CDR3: TGTGCCAGCAGCCCCAGCTCCTACGAGCAGTACTTC.

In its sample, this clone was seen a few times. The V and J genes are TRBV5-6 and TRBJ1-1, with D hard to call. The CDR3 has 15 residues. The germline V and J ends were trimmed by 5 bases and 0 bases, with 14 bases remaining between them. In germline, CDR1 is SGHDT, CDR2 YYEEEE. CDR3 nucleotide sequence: TGTGCCAGCAGGGGCGAGGAGGATATGAACACTGAAGCTTTCTTT. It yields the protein CASRGEEDMNTEAFF.